This TCR beta chain was captured in a study of blood T cell repertoires in COVID-19. The germline gives CDR1 GTSNPN, CDR2 SVGIG (reference sequence). V shed 1 base and J shed 3 bases, with 12 bases lying between them. This CDR3 region has 15 residues. How the authors handled the data: Amplifying reference gene primers gave estimates of nucleated cell counts. The assay was immunoSEQ multiplex PCR, and TCRdb's table has in-frame clones only and misses some. The V and J calls and clone size are taken from that table; D and trimming were inferred from the DNA. In the table there are about 140,000 clones, 70% to 80% of which are singletons. This clone was counted a few times.

The TCR was taken from a man aged 55-75 years with acute or convalescent COVID-19. V and J are TRBV30 and TRBJ2-2; D gene unclear. The specimen was peripheral blood. The CDR3 reads CAWSGGQRDTGELFF. DNA for the CDR3: TGTGCCTGGAGTGGAGGCCAACGGGACACCGGGGAGCTGTTTTTT.